The source of this T cell receptor (beta chain) is a study of PD-1 blockade in classical Hodgkin lymphoma. For this clone: The target antigen is unknown.

Study-wide points: A significant rise in TCR diversity by C4D1 was seen for CD4+ but not CD8+ cells.

The time point denotes: cycle 4 day 1 (C4D1), after about 6 weeks of nivolumab. Brentuximab vedotin exposure varied, and every patient relapsed after autologous stem cell transplantation. Some clones are missing from TCRdb's copy, which holds only in-frame ones; the method was immunoSEQ multiplex PCR. The data contain about 47,000 clones, 60% to 80% of them singletons. This CDR3 contains 13 residues. The rearrangement joins TRBV21-1 to TRBJ2-7; no check of the table's D call, TRBD1, against the DNA was made. TRBV21-1 is reported as a pseudogene. This receptor was obtained from a human donor with classical Hodgkin lymphoma. The sample was peripheral blood mononuclear cells (PBMCs), taken before the fourth cycle of nivolumab. Here the CDR3 DNA reads TGTGCCAGCAGCGTACAGGGGTCGGGCGAGCAGTACTTC. It specifies CASSVQGSGEQYF.